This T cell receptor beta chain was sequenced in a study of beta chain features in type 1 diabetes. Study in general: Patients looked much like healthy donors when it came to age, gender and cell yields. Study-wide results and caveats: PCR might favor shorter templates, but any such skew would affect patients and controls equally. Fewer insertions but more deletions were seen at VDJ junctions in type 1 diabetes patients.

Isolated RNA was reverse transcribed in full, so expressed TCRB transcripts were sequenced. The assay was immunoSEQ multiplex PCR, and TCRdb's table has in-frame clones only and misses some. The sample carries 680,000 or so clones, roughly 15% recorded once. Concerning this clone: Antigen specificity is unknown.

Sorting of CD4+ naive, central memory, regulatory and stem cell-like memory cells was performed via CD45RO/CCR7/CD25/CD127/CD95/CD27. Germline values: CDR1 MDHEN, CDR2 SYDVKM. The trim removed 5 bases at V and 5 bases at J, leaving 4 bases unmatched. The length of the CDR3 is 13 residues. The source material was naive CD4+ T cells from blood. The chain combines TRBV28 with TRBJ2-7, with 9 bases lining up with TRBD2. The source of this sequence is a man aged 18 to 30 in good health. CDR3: CASSIPSGNEQYF. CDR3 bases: TGTGCCAGCAGTATCCCTAGCGGGAACGAGCAGTACTTC. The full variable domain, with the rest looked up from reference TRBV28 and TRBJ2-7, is DVKVTQSSRYLVKRTGEKVFLECVQDMDHENMFWYRQDPGLGLRLIYFSYDVKMKEKGDIPEGYSVSREKKERFSLILESASTNQTSMYLCASSIPSGNEQYFGPGTRLTVT.